This T cell receptor (beta chain) comes out of a study of T cell changes during pregnancy in multiple sclerosis. Trimming removed 9 bases from V and 0 bases from J, with 12 bases in between. The CDR3 is made up of 14 amino acids. In germline, CDR1 is LNHDA, CDR2 SQIVND (reference sequence). Generated by immunoSEQ multiplex PCR, the TCRdb table keeps only in-frame clones and is missing some. The sample comprises around 130,000 clones, about 94% of which are singletons, and roughly 6% rests with the top ten. The chain uses TRBV19 and TRBJ2-1; the D gene is possibly TRBD1 (6 bases). This specimen consisted of peripheral blood, obtained before pregnancy. This receptor was taken from a female donor with multiple sclerosis, enrolled in a pregnancy study. The CDR3 loop is CASTQGSSYNEQFF. CDR3 bases: TGTGCCAGCACACAGGGAAGCTCCTACAATGAGCAGTTCTTC.